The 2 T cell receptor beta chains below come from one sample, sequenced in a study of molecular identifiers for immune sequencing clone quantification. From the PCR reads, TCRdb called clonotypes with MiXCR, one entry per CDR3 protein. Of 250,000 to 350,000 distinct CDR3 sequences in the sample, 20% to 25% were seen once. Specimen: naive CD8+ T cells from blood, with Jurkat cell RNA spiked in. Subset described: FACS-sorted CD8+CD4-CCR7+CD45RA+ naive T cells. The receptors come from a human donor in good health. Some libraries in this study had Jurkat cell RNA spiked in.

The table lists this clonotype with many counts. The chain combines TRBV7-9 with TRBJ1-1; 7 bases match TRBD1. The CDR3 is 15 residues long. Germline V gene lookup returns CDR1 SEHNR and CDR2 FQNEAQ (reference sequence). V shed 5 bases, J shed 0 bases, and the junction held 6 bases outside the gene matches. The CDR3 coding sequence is TGTGCCAGCAGCACGATACAGGGGATGAACACTGAAGCTTTCTTT. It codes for CASSTIQGMNTEAFF.

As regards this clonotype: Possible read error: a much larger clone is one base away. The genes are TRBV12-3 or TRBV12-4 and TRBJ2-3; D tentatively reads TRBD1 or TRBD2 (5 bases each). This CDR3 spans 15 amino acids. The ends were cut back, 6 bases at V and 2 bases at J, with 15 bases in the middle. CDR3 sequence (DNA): TGTGCCAGCAGGAGACCAAGAGGGGTCACAGATACGCAGTATTTT. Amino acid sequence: CASRRPRGVTDTQYF.